The 15 T cell receptor beta chains below come from one sample, sequenced in a study of T cells in Graves' hyperthyroidism and ophthalmopathy. The investigators amplified TCR beta CDR3 regions from RNA transcripts. The HTBI set primed first-round TCR CDR3 RT-PCR. Each CDR3 protein gets one entry after TCRdb re-called the multiplex PCR reads with MiXCR. The table has about 350,000 distinct CDR3 sequences, 11% to 15% seen once. Sequencing was performed on blood. These receptors were collected from a woman aged 25 to 39 with Graves' hyperthyroidism.

This clonotype was detected only a few times. The chain joins TRBV6-1 to TRBJ2-5; maybe TRBD1 (6 bases). Germline loops: CDR1 MNHNS, CDR2 SASEGT. The CDR3 is 11 residues long. V shed 6 bases and J shed 13 bases, with 15 bases lying between them. CDR3 DNA sequence: TGTGCCAGCAGCAAAGGACAGTCTTGGTACTTC. Translation: CASSKGQSWYF.

This sequence joins TRBV6-1 and TRBJ1-1; D may be TRBD1 (6 bases). V shed 4 bases and J shed 2 bases, with 14 bases lying between them. This CDR3 contains 15 residues. Germline V gene sequence: CDR1 MNHNS, CDR2 SASEGT. CDR3 in amino acids: CASSARSRGNTEAFF. In DNA form, the CDR3 reads TGTGCCAGCAGTGCCCGTAGCAGGGGCAACACTGAAGCTTTCTTT.

There are many counts of this clonotype. The chain joins TRBV20-1 to TRBJ2-2; D gene uncertain. V gave up 1 base and J gave up 4 bases, with 13 bases separating them. Germline V lookup: CDR1 DFQATT, CDR2 SNEGSKA (reference sequence). The CDR3 runs to 15 residues. The CDR3 nucleotides are TGCAGTGCTAGAGGTCCGACCTCGAGCACCGGGGAGCTGTTTTTT. Its translation is CSARGPTSSTGELFF.

This clonotype was seen a few times. The chain carries TRBV20-1 and TRBJ2-3; 10 nucleotides align to TRBD2. With V trimmed by 4 bases and J by 1 base, 5 bases remained unmatched. The V gene's germline CDR1 is DFQATT and CDR2 SNEGSKA (reference sequence). This CDR3 spans 15 amino acids. CDR3 DNA sequence: TGCAGTGCTACCAGCGGGAGGGCCGGCACAGATACGCAGTATTTT. Encoded protein: CSATSGRAGTDTQYF.

This clonotype showed up many times. The chain is built from TRBV20-1 and TRBJ2-1; 7 nucleotides line up with TRBD2. The CDR3 runs to 16 residues. V trimming: 3 bases; J trimming: 1 base; junction bases outside the gene matches: 9. Germline assignment: CDR1 DFQATT and CDR2 SNEGSKA (reference sequence). CDR3 amino acids: CSARSGEAGSYNEQFF. The DNA for the CDR3 is TGCAGTGCTAGGTCGGGGGAAGCGGGATCCTACAATGAGCAGTTCTTC.

This clonotype was found many times. The chain recombines TRBV24-1 with TRBJ1-1; 7 positions agree with TRBD1. V lost 2 bases to trimming and J lost 9 bases; unmatched junction nucleotides: 14. The germline V gene has CDR1 KGHDR and CDR2 SFDVKD. There are 16 residues in the CDR3. CDR3 region: CATSDSTGLGVGKAFF. In DNA, the CDR3 is TGTGCCACCAGTGATTCGACAGGGTTGGGTGTAGGAAAAGCTTTCTTT.

There are many counts of this clonotype. V is TRBV7-2 and J is TRBJ1-6; a weak D match, TRBD1 (6 bases). V lost 4 bases and J lost 8, with 9 bases in between. The CDR3 length is 13 residues. The germline V gene has CDR1 SGHTA and CDR2 FQGNSA. The CDR3 protein is CASSSYRDSPLHF. CDR3 in DNA: TGTGCCAGCAGCTCGTACAGGGATTCACCCCTCCACTTT.

This clonotype was recorded at least ten times. The chain links TRBV6-2 or TRBV6-3 to TRBJ2-1, with 12 bases that match TRBD2. Germline CDR1 MNHEY, CDR2 SVGEGT. Unmatched junction bases numbered 12, after V lost 0 bases and J lost 0 bases. The CDR3 consists of 21 residues. CDR3 sequence (DNA): TGTGCCAGCAGTTACTCGAGCCCCTGGACTAGCGGGACTCACTCCTACAATGAGCAGTTCTTC. It encodes CASSYSSPWTSGTHSYNEQFF.

This clonotype has ten or more counts. The V gene is TRBV6-6, the J gene TRBJ2-7, with 7 positions matching TRBD1. The CDR3 is made up of 15 amino acids. The V gene end was trimmed by 0 bases and the J gene end by 6 bases; junction bases not matched to a gene: 8. Per the germline V gene, CDR1 is MNHNY and CDR2 is SVGAGI (reference sequence). CDR3 DNA: TGTGCCAGCAGTTACTCGGGACAGACCCTATCCGAGCAGTACTTC. Residues: CASSYSGQTLSEQYF.

To note about this clonotype: Germline and junction disagree at one end, which may indicate a read error. The V gene is TRBV20-1, the J gene TRBJ2-7, with TRBD2 matching 9 bases. CDR1 and CDR2 (germline): DFQATT, SNEGSKA (reference sequence). The CDR3 loop spans 16 amino acids. The CDR3 sequence is CSARDRSSGSTYERYF. The CDR3 DNA is TGCAGTGCTAGAGATCGCAGTAGCGGGAGTACATACGAGCGGTACTTC.

At least ten counts were recorded for this clonotype. Here the CDR3 DNA reads TGTGCCAGCAGTTTTTTATACCAGCCCCAGCATTTT. Protein product: CASSFLYQPQHF. The chain couples TRBV28 to TRBJ1-5; D remains unclear. V was shortened by 3 bases and J by 7 bases, with 7 bases between the two germline ends. Germline V CDR1 and CDR2: MDHEN, SYDVKM. The CDR3 contains 12 residues.

This clonotype was picked up a small number of times. This chain links TRBV30 with TRBJ2-5; D remains ambiguous. CDR3 length: 13 residues. Germline CDR1 reads GTSNPN; CDR2 reads SVGIG (reference sequence). CDR3 in amino acids: CAYDPGSGETQYF. CDR3 sequence (DNA): TGTGCTTACGACCCGGGCTCCGGGGAGACCCAGTACTTC.

With regard to this clonotype: This may be a read error: a much more frequent sequence differs by one nucleotide. Because it lacks the conserved phenylalanine or tryptophan at the end, this CDR3 is likely a read error. This chain connects TRBV27 to TRBJ2-4; D not certain. CDR1 and CDR2 from the germline V gene are MNHEY and SMNVEV (reference sequence). Trimming removed 7 bases from V and 0 bases from J, with 13 bases in between. The CDR3 is 15 residues long. The CDR3 spells CASIEERLAKNIQYL. CDR3 DNA: TGTGCCAGCATCGAAGAGAGGCTAGCCAAAAACATTCAGTACCTC.

This clonotype was seen repeatedly, ten times or more. This chain joins TRBV11-2 and TRBJ2-4, with TRBD2 matching 14 bases. The CDR3 sequence is 21 residues long. J lost 2 bases, V lost 0 bases, and 12 bases had no gene match. Germline V CDR1 and CDR2: SGHAT, FQNNGV. The CDR3 DNA reads as TGTGCCAGCAGCTTAGATGGTTTGACTAGCGGGAGGGCCCCATCCAAAAACATTCAGTACTTC. Residues: CASSLDGLTSGRAPSKNIQYF.

This clonotype was recorded a few times. The chain is built from TRBV5-4 and TRBJ2-3; TRBD1 agrees at 8 bases. In germline, CDR1 is SGHNT, CDR2 YYREEE (reference sequence). V lost 5 bases, J lost 0 bases, and 8 bases stayed unmatched. The CDR3 loop spans 16 amino acids. DNA of the CDR3: TGTGCCAGCAGTCAAACAGGGGGGAGAAGCACAGATACGCAGTATTTT. This encodes CASSQTGGRSTDTQYF.